Shown below are 31 T cell receptor beta chains from a single sample sequenced in a study of blood T cell repertoires in COVID-19. The protocol was immunoSEQ multiplex PCR, while the TCRdb copy is restricted to in-frame clones and leaves out a portion. The sample consists of 63,000 or so clones, around 89% of them appearing once. Sequenced input: peripheral blood. The receptors shown here come from a human donor in a cohort sampled during active COVID-19.

This sequence joins TRBV19 and TRBJ2-1; 8 bases are shared with TRBD2. CDR1 and CDR2 from the germline V gene are LNHDA and SQIVND (reference sequence). CDR3 length: 15 amino acids. The ends lost 6 bases at V and 2 bases at J; junction bases unmatched: 6. In DNA form, the CDR3 reads TGTGCCAGTAGAGCGGGGGTCGGGACCTACAATGAGCAGTTCTTC. Its translation: CASRAGVGTYNEQFF.

This chain uses TRBV13 with TRBJ1-1; 10 nucleotides align to TRBD1. V trimming: 0 bases; J trimming: 4 bases; junction bases outside the gene matches: 2. Germline values: CDR1 PRHDT, CDR2 FYEKMQ (reference sequence). There are 15 residues in the CDR3. The CDR3 sequence is CASSLGTGGPTEAFF. CDR3 DNA: TGTGCCAGCAGCTTAGGGACAGGGGGCCCCACTGAAGCTTTCTTT.

CDR3 in amino acids: CATGGGMADTQYF. Written as DNA, the CDR3 is TGTGCCACCGGCGGCGGGATGGCAGATACGCAGTATTTT. This chain uses TRBV15 with TRBJ2-3; tentative D call: TRBD2 (6 bases). V lost 8 bases, J lost 4 bases, and 13 bases lay in between. CDR3 size: 13 residues. The germline gives CDR1 LNHNV, CDR2 YYDKDF (reference sequence).

This clone was picked up one time. The V and J genes are TRBV11-2 and TRBJ2-7; weak D call: TRBD1 (6 bases). Trimming left V 4 bases short and J 2 bases short, with 15 bases between. The CDR3 has 15 residues. Germline V CDR1 and CDR2: SGHAT, FQNNGV. Here the CDR3 reads CASSSADSPPYEQYF. CDR3 DNA: TGTGCCAGCAGCTCAGCGGACAGCCCCCCCTACGAGCAGTACTTC.

Details on this clone: Within the sample, other DNA sequences also encode this same CDR3. This sequence joins TRBV28 and TRBJ1-2; D may be TRBD1 (5 bases). Germline CDR1 reads MDHEN; CDR2 reads SYDVKM. The V end was cut by 4 bases, the J end by 3 bases, with 6 bases between. The CDR3 sequence is 12 residues long. The CDR3 is CASSWGDYGYTF. In DNA, the CDR3 is TGTGCCAGCAGTTGGGGGGACTATGGCTACACCTTC.

This rearrangement joins TRBV11-3 to TRBJ2-7, with D unclear. The ends were cut back, 5 bases at V and 2 bases at J, with 13 bases in the middle. Germline lookup yields CDR1 SGHNT and CDR2 YENEEA. CDR3 length: 14 residues. Here the CDR3 DNA reads TGTGCCAGCAGCGGCGGTGCCCAACCCTACGAGCAGTACTTC. Amino acids: CASSGGAQPYEQYF.

The V and J genes are TRBV19 and TRBJ2-4, with D maybe TRBD1 (6 bases). The CDR3 has 14 amino acids. Germline lookup yields CDR1 LNHDA and CDR2 SQIVND (reference sequence). Trimming pared 5 bases from V and 8 bases from J, leaving 16 bases between. The CDR3 sequence: CASSQTGVADIQYF. CDR3 nucleotide sequence: TGTGCCAGTAGTCAGACAGGTGTGGCGGACATTCAGTACTTC.

The chain has TRBV12-3 or TRBV12-4 and TRBJ1-2; D may be TRBD1 (6 bases). The CDR3 loop spans 13 amino acids. Trimming took off 5 bases at V and 8 bases at J, with 15 bases between the two ends. CDR3 amino acids: CASSPKGGRGYTF. Written as DNA, the CDR3 is TGTGCCAGCAGTCCCAAAGGGGGTCGAGGCTACACCTTC.

V is TRBV20-1 and J is TRBJ2-5; 8 bases fit TRBD1. V shed 3 bases and J 1 base; nucleotides not matched to a gene: 4. Germline CDR1 and CDR2: DFQATT and SNEGSKA (reference sequence). The CDR3 length is 14 residues. Here the CDR3 reads CSASSGGPQETQYF. The CDR3 DNA sequence: TGCAGTGCTAGTTCAGGGGGCCCCCAAGAGACCCAGTACTTC.

The gene calls are TRBV7-2 and TRBJ1-1; D possibly corresponds to TRBD1 (6 bases). The ends were cut back, 5 bases at V and 2 bases at J, with 15 bases in the middle. The CDR3 loop spans 15 amino acids. Germline loops: CDR1 SGHTA, CDR2 FQGNSA. The CDR3 DNA reads as TGTGCCAGCAGCCAGAGACAGGCCTCTAACACTGAAGCTTTCTTT. It yields the protein CASSQRQASNTEAFF.

V and J are TRBV6-5 and TRBJ2-5; possibly TRBD2 for D (5 bases). In germline, CDR1 is MNHEY, CDR2 SVGAGI. CDR3 length: 16 amino acids. Between the trimmed V and J ends, which lost 2 bases and 3 bases, there was a span of 16 bases. CDR3 protein: CASSYRYPPGKETQYF. The CDR3 DNA reads TGTGCCAGCAGTTACAGATACCCCCCGGGAAAAGAGACCCAGTACTTC.

V is TRBV2 and J is TRBJ1-1; D call uncertain. The CDR3 covers 14 residues. Germline loops: CDR1 SNHLY, CDR2 FYNNEI. V was clipped by 7 bases and J by 1 base, with 13 bases between them. CDR3 sequence: CASTYLTGNTEAFF. For the CDR3, the DNA is TGTGCCAGCACCTATCTAACGGGGAACACTGAAGCTTTCTTT.

This sequence joins TRBV28 and TRBJ1-2; D remains unclear. Germline lookup yields CDR1 MDHEN and CDR2 SYDVKM. This CDR3 is built from 12 residues. V lost 3 bases, J lost 9 bases, and 11 bases lay in between. CDR3: CASSFSGGSYTF. CDR3 DNA sequence: TGTGCCAGCAGTTTTTCCGGAGGTAGCTACACCTTC.

The genes are TRBV11-2 and TRBJ2-2; a weak D match, TRBD1 (5 bases). This CDR3 comprises 14 residues. V lost 5 bases to trimming and J lost 1 base, with 8 bases between them. Germline V gives CDR1 SGHAT, CDR2 FQNNGV. CDR3 residues: CASSPDMNTGELFF. CDR3 coding DNA: TGTGCCAGCAGCCCGGACATGAACACCGGGGAGCTGTTTTTT.

The chain has TRBV14 and TRBJ2-4; maybe TRBD1 (7 bases). The germline V and J ends were trimmed by 4 bases and 10 bases, with 14 bases remaining between them. Germline CDR1 SGHDN, CDR2 FVKESK. The CDR3 runs to 13 residues. CDR3 residues: CASSLQGGAIQYF. The CDR3 DNA reads as TGTGCCAGCAGCCTCCAGGGGGGAGCGATTCAGTACTTC. The full variable domain, its missing parts supplied by reference TRBV14 and TRBJ2-4, is EAGVTQFPSHSVIEKGQTVTLRCDPISGHDNLYWYRRVMGKEIKFLLHFVKESKQDESGMPNNRFLAERTGGTYSTLKVQPAELEDSGVYFCASSLQGGAIQYFGAGTRLSVL.

The chain couples TRBV9 to TRBJ2-7; 10 positions agree with TRBD1. The CDR3 extends over 14 amino acids. The ends lost 3 bases at V and 3 bases at J; junction bases unmatched: 3. Germline lookup yields CDR1 SGDLS and CDR2 YYNGEE. CDR3 nucleotide sequence: TGTGCCAGCAGCGCCAGGACAGGGGGCTACGAGCAGTACTTC. Translating gives CASSARTGGYEQYF.

This sequence joins TRBV15 and TRBJ2-1; a possible D gene is TRBD1 (5 bases). The germline V gene encodes CDR1 LNHNV and CDR2 YYDKDF (reference sequence). This CDR3 spans 16 amino acids. V was shortened by 1 base and J by 4 bases, with 14 bases between the two germline ends. This CDR3 reads CATSRVGRTLYNEQFF. The CDR3 DNA sequence: TGTGCCACCAGCAGAGTCGGGCGGACACTTTACAATGAGCAGTTCTTC. Based on the CDR3 plus reference TRBV15 and TRBJ2-1, the full variable domain is DAMVIQNPRYQVTQFGKPVTLSCSQTLNHNVMYWYQQKSSQAPKLLFHYYDKDFNNEADTPDNFQSRRPNTSFCFLDIRSPGLGDTAMYLCATSRVGRTLYNEQFFGPGTRLTVL.

This sequence joins TRBV19 and TRBJ1-1; TRBD1 matches 9 bases. The CDR3 is 15 residues long. Per the germline V gene, CDR1 is LNHDA and CDR2 is SQIVND (reference sequence). Trimming removed 3 bases from V and 3 bases from J; junction bases left unmatched: 5. CDR3 loop: CASSITGGMDTEAFF. CDR3 DNA: TGTGCCAGTAGTATCACAGGGGGCATGGACACTGAAGCTTTCTTT.

V is TRBV6-4 and J is TRBJ1-1; a possible D gene is TRBD1 (5 bases). Germline CDR1 reads MRHNA; CDR2 reads SNTAGT. The V end was cut by 3 bases, the J end by 5 bases, with 13 bases between. The CDR3 has 14 amino acids. Written as DNA, the CDR3 is TGTGCCAGCAGTGATGCAGGGTGGGGAACTGAAGCTTTCTTT. It codes for CASSDAGWGTEAFF.

This chain connects TRBV5-6 to TRBJ2-7; D not certain. Germline values: CDR1 SGHDT, CDR2 YYEEEE. The CDR3 totals 12 residues. Trimming took off 0 bases at V and 6 bases at J, with 7 bases between the two ends. The CDR3 is CASSLAYREQYV. The CDR3 nucleotides read TGTGCCAGCAGCTTGGCCTATCGCGAGCAGTACGTC.

The rearrangement links TRBV24-1 to TRBJ2-1; 7 bases map to TRBD2. Germline CDR1 is KGHDR and CDR2 is SFDVKD. V shed 3 bases, J shed 8 bases, and the junction held 9 bases outside the gene matches. The CDR3 is made up of 15 amino acids. The CDR3 bases are TGTGCCACCAGTGATCAGAGCGGAGGGAGGGATGAGCAGTTCTTC. It is translated as CATSDQSGGRDEQFF.

J is TRBJ2-7 and V is TRBV6-5; 7 bases map to TRBD1. The length of the CDR3 is 13 residues. The V gene end was trimmed by 6 bases and the J gene end by 1 base; junction bases not matched to a gene: 3. Per germline, CDR1 MNHEY and CDR2 SVGAGI. The CDR3: CASSQDRSYEQYV. In nucleotides, the CDR3 is TGTGCCAGCAGCCAGGACAGGTCCTACGAGCAGTACGTC.

This clone was found a few times. The rearrangement joins TRBV6-2 or TRBV6-3 to TRBJ1-4, with D hard to call. Between the trimmed V and J ends, which lost 6 bases and 6 bases, there was a span of 20 bases. The CDR3 runs to 16 residues. Germline V gene lookup returns CDR1 MNHEY and CDR2 SVGEGT. This chain's CDR3 is CASSHRIEPSDEKLFF. CDR3 DNA: TGTGCCAGCAGCCACCGGATCGAGCCTAGCGATGAAAAACTGTTTTTT.

The chain is built from TRBV7-9 and TRBJ1-2, with TRBD1 identical over 9 bases. Per the germline V gene, CDR1 is SEHNR and CDR2 is FQNEAQ (reference sequence). This CDR3 is 16 amino acids long. V was pared by 4 bases and J by 5 bases, with 11 bases of the junction left unmatched. The DNA of the CDR3 is TGTGCCAGCAGCTCCCCACAGGGGGCATCAGGGTATGGCTACACCTTC. Its translation is CASSSPQGASGYGYTF.

The CDR3 spells CASSGGQKNIQYF. In DNA form, the CDR3 reads TGTGCCAGCAGCGGCGGGCAGAAAAACATTCAGTACTTC. This sequence joins TRBV2 and TRBJ2-4; perhaps TRBD2 as D (5 bases). Germline CDR1 is SNHLY and CDR2 is FYNNEI. The V end lost 6 bases, the J end lost 4 bases, and 10 bases lay between the germline ends. The CDR3 spans 13 residues.

The rearrangement uses TRBV9 and TRBJ2-7; D is possibly TRBD1 (5 bases). CDR1 is SGDLS, CDR2 YYNGEE, per germline. CDR3 length equals 15 residues. V lost 3 bases and J 3 bases, leaving 16 bases between the germline ends. CDR3 sequence reads: CASSALDSFYYEQYV. The CDR3 region has the DNA TGTGCCAGCAGCGCCCTAGACAGTTTTTACTACGAGCAGTACGTC.

CDR3 sequence reads: CANGPVGAGSYNSPLHF. The CDR3 coding sequence is TGTGCCAACGGCCCTGTGGGGGCCGGTTCCTATAATTCACCCCTCCACTTT. This chain links TRBV27 with TRBJ1-6; possible D gene TRBD1, 6 bases. The CDR3 totals 17 residues. Germline CDR1 is MNHEY and CDR2 is SMNVEV (reference sequence). Trimming took off 10 bases at V and 1 base at J, with 20 bases between the two ends.

V usage is TRBV9 and J usage is TRBJ2-3, with D possibly being TRBD2 (6 bases). In germline, CDR1 is SGDLS, CDR2 YYNGEE. Trimming stripped 0 bases from V and 9 bases from J, with 11 bases between. The CDR3 extends over 13 amino acids. The CDR3 protein is CASSVAGSDTQYF. CDR3 bases: TGTGCCAGCAGCGTAGCCGGGAGTGACACGCAGTATTTT.

This chain links TRBV7-2 with TRBJ2-7; TRBD2 matches 10 bases. Germline CDR1 and CDR2: SGHTA and FQGNSA. V was pared by 5 bases and J by 3 bases, with 4 bases of the junction left unmatched. CDR3 length: 14 amino acids. The DNA for the CDR3 is TGTGCCAGCAGCCTCCTAGCGGGGGACTACGAGCAGTACTTC. Encoded protein: CASSLLAGDYEQYF.

The chain couples TRBV24-1 to TRBJ2-1; 8 bases match TRBD2. The CDR3 totals 16 residues. Trimming cost V 3 bases and J 6 bases; bases outside gene matches: 9. Germline CDR1 and CDR2: KGHDR and SFDVKD. The CDR3 bases are TGTGCCACCAGTGATAGGGTCGGACTAGCTCTCAATGAGCAGTTCTTC. It is translated as CATSDRVGLALNEQFF.

This chain joins TRBV18 and TRBJ2-4; D is unclear. This CDR3 contains 14 residues. V shed 2 bases and J shed 4 bases, with 9 bases lying between them. Germline CDR1 KGHSH, CDR2 LQKENI. For the CDR3, the DNA is TGTGCCAGCTCACCATTAGACTCTAAAAACATTCAGTACTTC. Amino acid sequence: CASSPLDSKNIQYF.